This TCR beta chain was sequenced for a study of regulatory T cells in long-lasting Graves disease (dated by TCRdb to about 2021). As for the study more broadly: Newly diagnosed Graves' disease patients had taken antithyroid drugs for less than 3 months. This study used TCR sequencing and RNA sequencing of peripheral blood to compare persistent Graves' disease patients against newly diagnosed Graves' disease patients. The study was registered as a clinical trial and conducted in China. A total of about 33 samples were covered by TCR sequencing, comprising some 13 persistent and 20 or so newly diagnosed Graves' disease patients.

Regarding this clonotype: Its target antigen remains unknown. The record has no base qualities; no much larger clone is one base away.

Taken with the paper, the label for time point translates to: newly diagnosed GD, antithyroid drugs for less than 3 months. RNA was extracted from PBMCs in TRIzol for both TCR sequencing and RNA sequencing. Graves' disease was diagnosed according to American Thyroid Association guidelines. Patients were recruited from an endocrinology department in Xi'an, China. Each patient gave around 9.2 milliliters of peripheral blood, collected in an EDTA anticoagulant tube. Ficoll Paque Plus density gradient separation was used to isolate PBMCs, and no additional T cell sorting was done. An Agilent 2100 Bioanalyzer and agarose gel were used to assess RNA quality, and a NanoDrop 2000 was used to measure RNA concentration. CDR1 and CDR2 were assigned from the germline V gene (reference sequence) as DFQATT and SNEGSKA. Clipping removes 3 bases from V and 10 bases from J, with 15 as the unmatched junction base count. Inclusive of the bounding cysteine and phenylalanine, the CDR3 is 16 residues long. Only the CDR3 DNA is retained, 48 bases long and in frame from the first base.

General study outcomes and caveats: The authors noted that the small sample size was a limitation that may lower accuracy. Patients with persistent disease shared more public clonotypes (about 2,900) than newly diagnosed patients did (more than 900). Persistent Graves' disease patients showed lower TCR Shannon entropy and fewer highly expanded clones than newly diagnosed patients, suggesting clonal expansion. Only peripheral blood was studied, because thyroid tissue, the primary lesion, was inaccessible. Only the TCR beta chain was sequenced and analyzed. Persistent disease showed preferential use of TRBV28, TRBJ1-2 and TRBJ2-5, whereas newly diagnosed disease favored TRBV20-1 and TRBJ2-1.

Library preparation was by multiplex PCR. Data came from an Illumina HiSeq 4000. CDR3 regions were amplified by Arm-PCR with iRepertoire HTBI primers to construct TCR beta libraries. PCR products were gel purified before sequencing. As for how the authors treated the data: A total of 60 to 80 TRBV and 14 TRBJ segments were identified across samples and were used for gene usage analysis of CDR3 amino acid clonotypes. COPE and FqMerger were used to merge filtered high-quality paired reads into contigs. BLAST was used to align contigs to the IMGT TRBV, TRBD and TRBJ reference genes, and CDR3 was defined following IMGT. Highly expanded clones were defined as clonotypes with a frequency above 0.1%. Shannon entropy was used to measure repertoire diversity, and the Gini coefficient was used to measure V-J evenness. A clonotype found in more than one individual was treated as public. TCRdb reprocessed the public reads (quality trimming at Q25 with fastp, clone calling with MiXCR) and kept in-frame beta chains. Every distinct CDR3 protein forms one entry, paired with its most common genes and DNA. TCRdb's processing, not the authors', yielded these V and J calls. The sample table holds about 560,000 distinct CDR3 sequences, of which more than 15% were seen once. The ten largest account for around 12% of the sample.

The data were also submitted as part of a second study, on T cells in Graves' hyperthyroidism and ophthalmopathy. As that second paper reports: A patient counted as having stable Graves' hyperthyroidism if no progression to ophthalmopathy occurred over 18 months of follow-up. Hyperthyroidism patients were newly diagnosed, had a disease duration of under 2 months, and were aged 18 to 65 years. Exclusion was applied to patients with uncontrolled infections, other autoimmune diseases, pregnancy or lactation. Diagnoses were based on clinical symptoms, serum thyroxine and TRAb, thyroid ultrasound and orbital computed tomography. The first round of RT-PCR for the TCR CDR3 was performed with the HTBI primer set and the Qiagen OneStep RT-PCR kit. Most expanded thyroid clonotypes (frequency above 0.001) were also detected in blood, a finding suggesting that blood repertoires may reflect thyroid immune responses. Ophthalmopathy was separated from stable hyperthyroidism by a 13 V-J signature model, with just over 85% sensitivity and around 81% specificity obtained in cross-validation and 80%/75% obtained in testing. In validation, the model predicted progression to ophthalmopathy a median of about 6.8 months before onset, with approximately 71% sensitivity and almost 75% specificity. To identify TCR V-J signatures that set the groups apart, the researchers used a discovery cohort of about a hundred patients, made up of roughly 45 with Graves' ophthalmopathy and 55 to 65 with stable Graves' hyperthyroidism. Whether ophthalmopathy could be predicted prospectively was tested in an independent validation cohort made up of fewer than 20 hyperthyroidism patients plus 17 patients who later progressed to ophthalmopathy. For training and testing, the roughly 93 patients in the discovery cohort were randomly divided in a 7:3 ratio. Thyroid tissue and blood T-cell repertoires from roughly 6 Graves' hyperthyroidism patients were also compared in the study. Once sampling was done, hyperthyroidism patients were given methimazole at a starting dose of 30 mg daily, whereas ophthalmopathy patients were given high-dose intravenous methylprednisolone. A second multiplex PCR round built the libraries, followed by size selection and purification. Paired-end sequencing of the libraries was performed with 100 bp reads on an Illumina HiSeq2000. Raw data were processed with SOAPnuke, discarding reads with adapters, uncalled bases, mean Phred below 15, or no exact constant-primer or identifier match. High-quality paired reads were merged using COPE v1.2.5, and each unique nucleotide sequence was defined as a clonotype. MiTCR v1.1 was used to align the clonotypes against IMGT TRBV, TRBD and TRBJ reference segments. The analysis included only V-J combinations with a frequency above 0.0001, which together covered more than 99% of the repertoires. The TCS score was defined as the ratio of F50 (clonal expansion) to E x V (chaos), calculated using BLOSUM62-based TCRdist between CDR3 peptides within each V-J. Welch's t-statistics and random forest reduced around 520 V-J features to 10 to 15, which were used in a naive Bayes classifier (R e1071). Sample size was not statistically predetermined, and blinding of investigators to group allocation was not performed. TCR Vbeta CDR3 sequencing of 130 to 150 peripheral blood samples (43 ophthalmopathy, some 75 hyperthyroidism and roughly 17 progressor patients) is reported in the paper.

Specimen: peripheral blood mononuclear cells (PBMCs), collected at new diagnosis, from a patient treated with antithyroid drugs. The sequence joins TRBV20-1 to TRBJ2-1; a stretch of 10 junction bases matches TRBD2. The receptor was derived from a man aged 18 to 35 with Graves disease. Donor details come from another sample of the same person, matched by shared clones. The nucleotide sequence reads TGCAGTGCTAGGGAAACTAGCGGGATCCGGTATTCCGAGCAGTTCTTC. Its amino acids are CSARETSGIRYSEQFF.